This passage covers 5 T cell receptor beta chains from one sample sequenced in a study of cytomegalovirus exposure and HLA in healthy donors. Using immunoSEQ multiplex PCR, the repertoire was profiled, and TCRdb retains in-frame clones only, with some absent. The profile covers tens of thousands of clones, with over 75% appearing a single time and 6% to 8% taken by the ten largest. Sequencing was carried out using PBMCs. These receptor sequences come from a woman aged 25 to 45 in good health and CMV-seronegative.

A remark on this clone: Other nucleotide sequences in the sample specify the same CDR3. The chain is built from TRBV27 and TRBJ2-7, with D perhaps TRBD2 (6 bases). This CDR3 is built from 13 residues. Between the trimmed V and J ends, which lost 6 bases and 3 bases, there was a span of 12 bases. Per the germline V gene, CDR1 is MNHEY and CDR2 is SMNVEV (reference sequence). The CDR3 reads CASSPSGSYEQYF. The CDR3 nucleotides are TGTGCCAGCAGCCCTTCCGGGAGCTACGAGCAGTACTTC.

J is TRBJ2-7 and V is TRBV9; no clear D. The CDR3 covers 15 residues. Trimming shortened V by 4 bases and J by 2 bases, and 16 bases separated the two germline ends. Germline CDR1 and CDR2: SGDLS and YYNGEE. The CDR3 reads CASSLTPSPTYEQYF. In DNA, the CDR3 is TGTGCCAGCAGCTTGACACCCTCACCTACCTACGAGCAGTACTTC.

The chain is built from TRBV6-6 and TRBJ1-2, with 7 bases lining up with TRBD1. The V segment lost 2 bases and the J segment 6 bases; nucleotides outside the gene matches: 3. This CDR3 region has 13 residues. Germline V CDR1 and CDR2: MNHNY, SVGAGI (reference sequence). The CDR3 DNA is TGTGCCAGCAGTTACGAGGGGGCCCATGGCTACACCTTC. Translation: CASSYEGAHGYTF.

This clone was seen only once. This sequence joins TRBV5-8 and TRBJ1-1, with 12 bases aligning to TRBD1. CDR1 and CDR2 from the germline V gene are SGHTS and YDEGEE. The CDR3 runs to 16 residues. The ends lost 1 base at V and 5 bases at J; junction bases unmatched: 6. This chain's CDR3 is CASSLRRDRGQTEAFF. The CDR3, as DNA: TGTGCCAGCAGCTTGAGGCGGGACAGGGGGCAAACTGAAGCTTTCTTT.

V is TRBV5-1 and J is TRBJ2-1; TRBD2 matches 7 bases. The V and J ends lost 4 bases and 4 bases, in that order; junction bases with no gene match: 11. In germline, CDR1 is SGHRS, CDR2 YFSETQ. The CDR3 length is 16 residues. CDR3 in DNA: TGCGCCAGCAGCCCTCGCGGTGGGAGGGGTTACAATGAGCAGTTCTTC. Protein sequence: CASSPRGGRGYNEQFF.